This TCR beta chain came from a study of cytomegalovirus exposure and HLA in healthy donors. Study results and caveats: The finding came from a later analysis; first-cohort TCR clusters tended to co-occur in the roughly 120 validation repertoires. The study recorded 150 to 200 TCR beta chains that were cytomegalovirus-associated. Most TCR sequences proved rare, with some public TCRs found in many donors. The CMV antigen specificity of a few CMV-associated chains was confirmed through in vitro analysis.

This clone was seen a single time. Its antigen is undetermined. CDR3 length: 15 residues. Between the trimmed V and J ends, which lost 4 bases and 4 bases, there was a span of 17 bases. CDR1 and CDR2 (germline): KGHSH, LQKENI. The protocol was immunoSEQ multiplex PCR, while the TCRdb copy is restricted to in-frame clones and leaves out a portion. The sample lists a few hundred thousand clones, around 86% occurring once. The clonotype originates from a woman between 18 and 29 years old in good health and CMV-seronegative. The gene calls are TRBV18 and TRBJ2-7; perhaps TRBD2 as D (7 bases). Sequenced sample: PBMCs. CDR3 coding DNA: TGTGCCAGCTCACGGGCTGCAGGGGAGGGGTACGAGCAGTACTTC. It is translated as CASSRAAGEGYEQYF. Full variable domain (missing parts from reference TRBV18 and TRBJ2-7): NAGVMQNPRHLVRRRGQEARLRCSPMKGHSHVYWYRQLPEEGLKFMVYLQKENIIDESGMPKERFSAEFPKEGPSILRIQQVVRGDSAAYFCASSRAAGEGYEQYFGPGTRLTVT.